These T cell receptor beta chains were read from a single sample in a study of early T cells in non-severe SARS-CoV-2 infection. From the 5' RACE reads, TCRdb called clonotypes with MiXCR, one entry per CDR3 protein. The sample carries approximately 52,000 distinct CDR3 sequences, over 7% recorded once. The source material was whole blood. The source is an adult who was a healthcare worker with PCR-confirmed SARS-CoV-2 infection or an uninfected control (not recorded which). CDR3s include the opening cysteine and the closing phenylalanine or tryptophan. D genes are given only for firm matches. Only some rows state a clone size, as once, few, many or a class for expanded clones.

clone size: many; D gene: TRBD1; J gene: TRBJ2-7; V gene: TRBV28; CDR3 protein: CASSLGTGSYEQYF; CDR3 DNA: TGTGCCAGCAGTTTAGGGACAGGCTCCTACGAGCAGTACTTC
clone size: few; D gene: NA; J gene: TRBJ2-1; V gene: TRBV11-3; CDR3 protein: CASSSEAAVYNEQFF; CDR3 DNA: TGTGCCAGCAGCTCAGAAGCGGCCGTCTACAATGAGCAGTTCTTC
clone size: NA; D gene: TRBD1; J gene: TRBJ2-7; V gene: TRBV28; CDR3 protein: CASSGTGSIEFSYEQYF; CDR3 DNA: TGTGCCAGCAGTGGGACAGGGAGTATAGAGTTTTCCTACGAGCAGTACTTC
clone size: NA; D gene: NA; J gene: TRBJ1-4; V gene: TRBV14; CDR3 protein: CASSQDYGSSEKLFF; CDR3 DNA: TGTGCCAGCAGCCAAGATTACGGGTCGAGTGAAAAACTGTTTTTT
clone size: few; D gene: NA; J gene: TRBJ1-1; V gene: TRBV9; CDR3 protein: CASSVVGSPEAFF; CDR3 DNA: TGTGCCAGCAGCGTAGTAGGCAGCCCTGAAGCTTTCTTT
clone size: many; D gene: TRBD2; J gene: TRBJ2-5; V gene: TRBV6-5; CDR3 protein: CASREGLAGAETQYF; CDR3 DNA: TGTGCCAGCAGAGAGGGACTAGCGGGAGCAGAGACCCAGTACTTC
clone size: few; D gene: NA; J gene: TRBJ2-1; V gene: TRBV18; CDR3 protein: CASSPDSPLDNEQFF; CDR3 DNA: TGTGCCAGCTCACCCGACTCCCCTCTGGACAATGAGCAGTTCTTC
clone size: few; D gene: NA; J gene: TRBJ2-5; V gene: TRBV12-5; CDR3 protein: CASGLGGRGRNQETQYF; CDR3 DNA: TGTGCTAGTGGTTTGGGGGGGCGCGGCAGGAACCAAGAGACCCAGTACTTC
clone size: NA; D gene: NA; J gene: TRBJ1-6; V gene: TRBV5-1; CDR3 protein: CASSLRTIGFSPLHF; CDR3 DNA: TGCGCCAGCAGCTTGCGAACCATCGGATTTTCACCCCTCCACTTT
clone size: few; D gene: NA; J gene: TRBJ1-3; V gene: TRBV7-2; CDR3 protein: CASSLAGSPSGNTIYF; CDR3 DNA: TGTGCCAGCAGCTTAGCGGGTAGCCCCTCTGGAAACACCATATATTTT
clone size: few; D gene: NA; J gene: TRBJ2-3; V gene: TRBV5-1; CDR3 protein: CASSFERGASDTQYF; CDR3 DNA: TGCGCCAGCAGCTTCGAGAGGGGCGCGTCGGATACGCAGTATTTT
clone size: NA; D gene: NA; J gene: TRBJ1-1; V gene: TRBV7-2; CDR3 protein: CASSPAPGLNTEAFF; CDR3 DNA: TGTGCCAGCAGCCCCGCTCCCGGATTGAACACTGAAGCTTTCTTT
clone size: few; D gene: TRBD2; J gene: TRBJ2-5; V gene: TRBV7-6; CDR3 protein: CASSPSGGPETQYF; CDR3 DNA: TGTGCCAGCAGCCCCTCGGGAGGCCCGGAGACCCAGTACTTC
clone size: few; D gene: NA; J gene: TRBJ1-2; V gene: TRBV29-1; CDR3 protein: CSVEEDRNYGYTF; CDR3 DNA: TGCAGCGTTGAAGAGGACAGAAACTATGGCTACACCTTC
clone size: many; D gene: NA; J gene: TRBJ1-1; V gene: TRBV14; CDR3 protein: CASSQSQATEAFF; CDR3 DNA: TGTGCCAGCAGCCAAAGCCAAGCAACTGAAGCTTTCTTT
clone size: few; D gene: NA; J gene: TRBJ2-3; V gene: TRBV6-1; CDR3 protein: CASSEAGANTQYF; CDR3 DNA: TGTGCCAGCAGCGAAGCGGGCGCCAATACGCAGTATTTT
clone size: few; D gene: TRBD2; J gene: TRBJ2-7; V gene: TRBV20-1; CDR3 protein: CSALAGGPYEQYF; CDR3 DNA: TGCAGTGCTTTAGCGGGAGGCCCCTACGAGCAGTACTTC
clone size: NA; D gene: NA; J gene: TRBJ2-4; V gene: TRBV12-3/TRBV12-4; CDR3 protein: CASSLSASGRNIQYF; CDR3 DNA: TGTGCCAGCAGTTTGTCTGCCTCAGGGCGAAACATTCAGTACTTC
clone size: NA; D gene: NA; J gene: TRBJ1-1; V gene: TRBV12-3/TRBV12-4; CDR3 protein: CASSPVSGRRTEAFF; CDR3 DNA: TGTGCCAGCAGTCCCGTTTCGGGGCGGCGGACTGAAGCTTTCTTT
clone size: NA; D gene: TRBD2; J gene: TRBJ2-4; V gene: TRBV7-2; CDR3 protein: CASSLVAGKNIQYF; CDR3 DNA: TGTGCCAGCAGCTTAGTAGCGGGAAAAAACATTCAGTACTTC
clone size: few; D gene: NA; J gene: TRBJ2-3; V gene: TRBV20-1; CDR3 protein: CSASTDTQYF; CDR3 DNA: TGCAGTGCTAGCACAGATACGCAGTATTTT
clone size: few; D gene: TRBD2; J gene: TRBJ2-5; V gene: TRBV7-6; CDR3 protein: CASSTYSGIQETQYF; CDR3 DNA: TGTGCCAGCAGCACCTATAGCGGGATACAAGAGACCCAGTACTTC
clone size: few; D gene: TRBD1; J gene: TRBJ2-1; V gene: TRBV24-1; CDR3 protein: CATSDQDRGPYNEQFF; CDR3 DNA: TGTGCCACCAGTGATCAGGACAGGGGACCCTACAATGAGCAGTTCTTC
clone size: few; D gene: NA; J gene: TRBJ1-2; V gene: TRBV29-1; CDR3 protein: CSVPGADGYTF; CDR3 DNA: TGCAGCGTCCCAGGGGCGGATGGCTACACCTTC
clone size: NA; D gene: TRBD2; J gene: TRBJ2-7; V gene: TRBV4-3; CDR3 protein: CASSASTGGVNEQYF; CDR3 DNA: TGCGCCAGCAGCGCCTCGACGGGAGGTGTCAACGAGCAGTACTTC
clone size: many; D gene: NA; J gene: TRBJ2-4; V gene: TRBV29-1; CDR3 protein: CSVEGVKAGEAKNIQYF; CDR3 DNA: TGCAGCGTCGAGGGGGTAAAGGCAGGCGAAGCCAAAAACATTCAGTACTTC
clone size: few; D gene: NA; J gene: TRBJ1-1; V gene: TRBV27; CDR3 protein: CASSPRLYNTEAFF; CDR3 DNA: TGTGCCAGCAGTCCCCGCCTTTATAACACTGAAGCTTTCTTT
clone size: NA; D gene: TRBD1; J gene: TRBJ1-2; V gene: TRBV29-1; CDR3 protein: CSVSDLQGAATNYGYTF; CDR3 DNA: TGCAGCGTTTCAGACCTACAGGGGGCCGCCACTAACTATGGCTACACCTTC
clone size: NA; D gene: NA; J gene: TRBJ2-6; V gene: TRBV6-5; CDR3 protein: CASSYGGYRANVLTF; CDR3 DNA: TGTGCCAGCAGCTACGGGGGCTACCGGGCCAACGTCCTGACTTTC